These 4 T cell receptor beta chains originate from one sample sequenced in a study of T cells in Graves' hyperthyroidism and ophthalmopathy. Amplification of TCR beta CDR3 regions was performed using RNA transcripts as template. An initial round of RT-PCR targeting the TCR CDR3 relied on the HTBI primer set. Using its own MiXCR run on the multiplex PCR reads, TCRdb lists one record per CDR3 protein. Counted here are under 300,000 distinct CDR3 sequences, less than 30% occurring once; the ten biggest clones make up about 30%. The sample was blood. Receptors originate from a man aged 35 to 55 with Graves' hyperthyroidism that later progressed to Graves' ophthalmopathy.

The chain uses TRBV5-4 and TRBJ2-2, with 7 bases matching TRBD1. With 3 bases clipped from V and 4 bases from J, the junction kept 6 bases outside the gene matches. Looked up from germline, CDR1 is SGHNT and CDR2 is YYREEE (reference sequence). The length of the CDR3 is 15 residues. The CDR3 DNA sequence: TGTGCCAGCAGCTGGGGGCACAGGGGCACCGGGGAGCTGTTTTTT. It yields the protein CASSWGHRGTGELFF.

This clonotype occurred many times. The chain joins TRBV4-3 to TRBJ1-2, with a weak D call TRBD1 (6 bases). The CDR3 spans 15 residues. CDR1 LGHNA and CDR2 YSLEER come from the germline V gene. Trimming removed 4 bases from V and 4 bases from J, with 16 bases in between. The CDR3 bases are TGCGCCAGCAGCCTTACTGGGGGGCGGACCTATGGCTACACCTTC. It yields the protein CASSLTGGRTYGYTF.

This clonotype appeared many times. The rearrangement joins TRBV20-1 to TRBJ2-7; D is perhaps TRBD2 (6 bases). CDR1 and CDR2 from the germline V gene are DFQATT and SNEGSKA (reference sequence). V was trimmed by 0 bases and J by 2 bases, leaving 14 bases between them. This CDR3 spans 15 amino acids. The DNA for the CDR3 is TGCAGTGCTAGAGATGCCTCGGGACTCACCTACGAGCAGTACTTC. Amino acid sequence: CSARDASGLTYEQYF.

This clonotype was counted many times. CDR3 in amino acids: CASTHLGTGGSGYTF. DNA for the CDR3: TGTGCCAGTACCCATCTTGGGACGGGGGGCTCTGGCTACACCTTC. V is TRBV19 and J is TRBJ1-2, with a possible D match to TRBD1 (6 bases). The CDR3 is made up of 15 amino acids. V was shortened by 7 bases and J by 7 bases, with 22 bases between the two germline ends. The germline V gene encodes CDR1 LNHDA and CDR2 SQIVND (reference sequence).